The rows below give T cell receptor beta chains drawn from one sample of a study of PD-L1 blockade in urothelial cancer. Here immunoSEQ multiplex PCR was the method, and the copy in TCRdb shows in-frame clones only, minus some. This table holds tens of thousands of clones, about four fifths found once. Sequences were derived from PBMCs, sampled around atezolizumab (anti-PD-L1) treatment. The receptor source for this set is a man aged 70-80 years with urothelial cancer. Both conserved end residues are part of each CDR3. A D gene is named only where the DNA matches it firmly. A clone size is listed for some rows: how often the clone was seen (once, few, many), or a class if it is expanded.

D gene: TRBD2
clone size: NA
V gene: TRBV11-3
J gene: TRBJ2-1
CDR3 protein: CASSLTSGGYNEQFF
CDR3 DNA: TGTGCCAGCAGCTTAACTAGCGGGGGGTACAATGAGCAGTTCTTC

D gene: NA
clone size: NA
V gene: TRBV7-8
J gene: TRBJ2-5
CDR3 protein: CASSSTPRSGVGVVETQYF
CDR3 DNA: TGTGCCAGCAGCTCCACTCCCCGGTCAGGGGTTGGGGTAGTCGAGACCCAGTACTTC

D gene: NA
clone size: NA
V gene: TRBV4-2
J gene: TRBJ1-2
CDR3 protein: CASSPTPGQTDIHGYTF
CDR3 DNA: TGTGCCAGCAGCCCGACACCTGGACAAACGGATATTCATGGCTACACCTTC

D gene: NA
clone size: NA
V gene: TRBV27
J gene: TRBJ1-1
CDR3 protein: CASSHRGTEAFF
CDR3 DNA: TGTGCCAGCAGTCATCGGGGAACTGAAGCTTTCTTT

D gene: NA
clone size: NA
V gene: TRBV6-5
J gene: TRBJ2-5
CDR3 protein: CASSSRGSWGETQYF
CDR3 DNA: TGTGCCAGCAGTTCCCGGGGGTCGTGGGGAGAGACCCAGTACTTC

D gene: NA
clone size: NA
V gene: TRBV5-4
J gene: TRBJ1-6
CDR3 protein: CASSLDVGGNSPLHF
CDR3 DNA: TGTGCCAGCAGCTTGGACGTGGGAGGCAATTCACCCCTCCACTTT

D gene: TRBD1
clone size: NA
V gene: TRBV4-1
J gene: TRBJ1-2
CDR3 protein: CASSHLGTGNGYTF
CDR3 DNA: TGCGCCAGCAGCCACCTCGGGACAGGGAATGGCTACACCTTC

D gene: NA
clone size: NA
V gene: TRBV19
J gene: TRBJ1-1
CDR3 protein: CASSYGEWNTEAFF
CDR3 DNA: TGTGCCAGTAGTTACGGGGAGTGGAACACTGAAGCTTTCTTT

D gene: TRBD2
clone size: NA
V gene: TRBV2
J gene: TRBJ2-2
CDR3 protein: CASSSRAGENTGELFF
CDR3 DNA: TGTGCCAGCAGTTCCCGAGCGGGGGAGAACACCGGGGAGCTGTTTTTT

D gene: NA
clone size: many
V gene: TRBV27
J gene: TRBJ2-7
CDR3 protein: CASRPRVSSYEQYF
CDR3 DNA: TGTGCCAGCCGGCCCAGGGTGAGCTCCTACGAGCAGTACTTC

D gene: NA
clone size: once
V gene: TRBV9
J gene: TRBJ2-3
CDR3 protein: CASSVAEPDTQYF
CDR3 DNA: TGTGCCAGCAGCGTAGCTGAGCCAGATACGCAGTATTTT

D gene: TRBD1
clone size: NA
V gene: TRBV5-8
J gene: TRBJ2-5
CDR3 protein: CASSKGQQGSQETQYF
CDR3 DNA: TGTGCCAGCAGCAAGGGACAGCAAGGATCGCAAGAGACCCAGTACTTC

D gene: TRBD2
clone size: NA
V gene: TRBV6-1
J gene: TRBJ2-5
CDR3 protein: CATIAGGVGAQYF
CDR3 DNA: TGTGCCACCATAGCGGGGGGGGTAGGGGCCCAGTACTTC

D gene: NA
clone size: NA
V gene: TRBV30
J gene: TRBJ2-5
CDR3 protein: CAWSVGGYQETQYF
CDR3 DNA: TGTGCCTGGAGTGTAGGGGGTTACCAAGAGACCCAGTACTTC

D gene: NA
clone size: NA
V gene: TRBV29-1
J gene: TRBJ2-1
CDR3 protein: CSVSESTEQFF
CDR3 DNA: TGCAGCGTTTCGGAGAGTACTGAGCAGTTCTTC

D gene: NA
clone size: NA
V gene: TRBV5-4
J gene: TRBJ1-3
CDR3 protein: CASSAQQREVTIYF
CDR3 DNA: TGTGCCAGCAGCGCCCAACAACGGGAGGTCACCATATATTTT

D gene: NA
clone size: few
V gene: TRBV5-1
J gene: TRBJ2-1
CDR3 protein: CASSFQAGGYNEQFF
CDR3 DNA: TGCGCCAGCAGCTTCCAAGCGGGCGGATACAATGAGCAGTTCTTC

D gene: TRBD1
clone size: NA
V gene: TRBV9
J gene: TRBJ2-7
CDR3 protein: CASSARDSFYEQYF
CDR3 DNA: TGTGCCAGCAGCGCCCGGGACAGCTTCTACGAGCAGTACTTC

D gene: NA
clone size: NA
V gene: TRBV10-3
J gene: TRBJ1-1
CDR3 protein: CAISDRDTEAFF
CDR3 DNA: TGTGCCATCAGTGACAGGGACACTGAAGCTTTCTTT

D gene: NA
clone size: NA
V gene: TRBV5-5
J gene: TRBJ1-2
CDR3 protein: CASSLVGGPQSYGYTF
CDR3 DNA: TGTGCCAGCAGCTTGGTTGGGGGCCCCCAAAGCTATGGCTACACCTTC

D gene: TRBD2
clone size: NA
V gene: TRBV5-4
J gene: TRBJ2-7
CDR3 protein: CASSLGLAGEYEQYF
CDR3 DNA: TGTGCCAGCAGCTTGGGGCTAGCGGGAGAGTACGAGCAGTACTTC

D gene: TRBD1
clone size: few
V gene: TRBV6-4
J gene: TRBJ2-7
CDR3 protein: CASSRDRGTYEQYF
CDR3 DNA: TGTGCCAGCAGTCGGGACAGGGGGACCTACGAGCAGTACTTC

D gene: TRBD2
clone size: NA
V gene: TRBV18
J gene: TRBJ2-3
CDR3 protein: CASSPVLAGEDTQYF
CDR3 DNA: TGTGCCAGCTCACCAGTCCTAGCGGGGGAGGATACGCAGTATTTT

D gene: NA
clone size: once
V gene: TRBV9
J gene: TRBJ2-7
CDR3 protein: CASSVPTRKTFYEQYF
CDR3 DNA: TGTGCCAGCAGCGTACCGACCCGAAAGACATTCTACGAGCAGTACTTC

D gene: TRBD1
clone size: NA
V gene: TRBV15
J gene: TRBJ1-5
CDR3 protein: CATSVTTGLNQPQHF
CDR3 DNA: TGTGCCACCAGCGTAACGACAGGGCTCAATCAGCCCCAGCATTTT

D gene: TRBD1
clone size: few
V gene: TRBV19
J gene: TRBJ1-1
CDR3 protein: CASSTQGLGTEAFF
CDR3 DNA: TGTGCCAGTAGTACACAGGGGCTAGGAACTGAAGCTTTCTTT

D gene: NA
clone size: NA
V gene: TRBV11-3
J gene: TRBJ1-1
CDR3 protein: CASSLDHQGLDTEAFF
CDR3 DNA: TGTGCCAGCAGCTTAGATCATCAGGGATTGGACACTGAAGCTTTCTTT

D gene: NA
clone size: NA
V gene: TRBV5-4
J gene: TRBJ2-3
CDR3 protein: CASSLELLTDTQYF
CDR3 DNA: TGTGCCAGCAGCTTGGAACTACTCACAGATACGCAGTATTTT

D gene: TRBD1
clone size: NA
V gene: TRBV7-2
J gene: TRBJ2-7
CDR3 protein: CASSIGQGNYEQYF
CDR3 DNA: TGTGCCAGCAGTATCGGACAGGGGAACTACGAGCAGTACTTC

D gene: TRBD1
clone size: NA
V gene: TRBV7-9
J gene: TRBJ1-2
CDR3 protein: CASRSGQGDGYTF
CDR3 DNA: TGTGCCAGCAGATCAGGACAGGGTGATGGCTACACCTTC

D gene: NA
clone size: once
V gene: TRBV7-7
J gene: TRBJ2-7
CDR3 protein: CASSLAIGDEQYF
CDR3 DNA: TGTGCCAGCAGCTTAGCGATCGGGGACGAGCAGTACTTC

D gene: NA
clone size: NA
V gene: TRBV6-1
J gene: TRBJ1-1
CDR3 protein: CASSDLATGEAFF
CDR3 DNA: TGTGCCAGCAGTGATTTGGCCACGGGTGAAGCTTTCTTT

D gene: NA
clone size: NA
V gene: TRBV27
J gene: TRBJ1-4
CDR3 protein: CASSKTGNEKLFF
CDR3 DNA: TGTGCCAGCAGTAAGACGGGTAATGAAAAACTGTTTTTT

D gene: TRBD2
clone size: medium-sized
V gene: TRBV7-8
J gene: TRBJ2-1
CDR3 protein: CASSLVVTSGGEQFF
CDR3 DNA: TGTGCCAGCAGCTTAGTTGTGACTAGCGGGGGGGAGCAGTTCTTC

D gene: TRBD1
clone size: few
V gene: TRBV12-5
J gene: TRBJ1-2
CDR3 protein: CASGLGDSPNYGYTF
CDR3 DNA: TGTGCTAGTGGTTTGGGGGACAGTCCTAACTATGGCTACACCTTC

D gene: NA
clone size: NA
V gene: TRBV7-2
J gene: TRBJ2-7
CDR3 protein: CASSPGFYEQYF
CDR3 DNA: TGTGCCAGCAGCCCAGGGTTCTACGAGCAGTACTTC

D gene: TRBD1
clone size: NA
V gene: TRBV19
J gene: TRBJ1-5
CDR3 protein: CASSRGQGRNQPQHF
CDR3 DNA: TGTGCCAGTAGTAGGGGACAGGGACGCAATCAGCCCCAGCATTTT

D gene: NA
clone size: once
V gene: TRBV7-9
J gene: TRBJ2-7
CDR3 protein: CASSLQQSGQYF
CDR3 DNA: TGTGCCAGCAGCCTACAGCAAAGCGGGCAGTACTTC